This T cell receptor (beta chain) derives from a study of cytomegalovirus exposure and HLA in healthy donors. 60 Vbeta and 13 Jbeta primers were used in PCR. Sequencing used immunoSEQ multiplex PCR; TCRdb keeps in-frame clones, though not all of them. The repertoire consists of about 130,000 clones, with roughly 70% occurring once and the leading ten covering less than 5%. V lost 5 bases, J lost 2 bases, and 11 bases lay in between. The germline V gene encodes CDR1 GTSNPN and CDR2 SVGIG (reference sequence). The CDR3 spans 13 residues. Sequencing input: PBMCs. The source of this sequence is a man younger than 40 in good health and CMV-seronegative. This rearrangement joins TRBV30 to TRBJ2-3; TRBD1 might be the D (7 bases). The DNA for the CDR3 is TGTGCCTGGGCGGGACAGCTCACAGATACGCAGTATTTT. Translated, it gives CAWAGQLTDTQYF. Variable domain in full (rest from reference TRBV30 and TRBJ2-3): SQTIHQWPATLVQPVGSPLSLECTVEGTSNPNLYWYRQAAGRGLQLLFYSVGIGQISSEVPQNLSASRPQDRQFILSSKKLLLSDSGFYLCAWAGQLTDTQYFGPGTRLTVL.